The 8 T cell receptor beta chains below come from one sample, sequenced in a study of T-cell memory formation after mild COVID-19. TCRdb re-analysed the 5' RACE reads in MiXCR, keeping a single row per CDR3 protein. This table holds a few hundred thousand distinct CDR3 sequences, approximately 29% found once. The specimen was PBMCs or a T cell subset sorted from them (not recorded which). The origin of the receptors is an adult woman who had mild COVID-19 (a few samples of this study predate the infection). Cell type and time point are not known.

The chain is built from TRBV12-3 or TRBV12-4 and TRBJ2-3, with TRBD2 matching 10 bases. The CDR3 loop spans 17 amino acids. Losses at the gene ends were 5 bases for V and 2 bases for J; bases not matched to a gene: 10. The CDR3 spells CASSIQPGLAHTDTQYF. The CDR3 DNA reads as TGTGCCAGCAGTATACAGCCGGGACTAGCGCACACAGATACGCAGTATTTT.

This rearrangement joins TRBV5-1 to TRBJ2-7; TRBD2 aligns across 8 bases. CDR1 and CDR2 (germline): SGHRS, YFSETQ. The CDR3 is made up of 15 amino acids. V shed 4 bases, J shed 2 bases, and the junction held 8 bases outside the gene matches. The CDR3 nucleotides are TGCGCCAGCAGCAAGGGACTAGACCAAACCTACGAGCAGTACTTC. Protein: CASSKGLDQTYEQYF. The variable domain in full, completed from reference TRBV5-1 and TRBJ2-7, reads KAGVTQTPRYLIKTRGQQVTLSCSPISGHRSVSWYQQTPGQGLQFLFEYFSETQRNKGNFPGRFSGRQFSNSRSEMNVSTLELGDSALYLCASSKGLDQTYEQYFGPGTRLTVT.

The V gene is TRBV14, the J gene TRBJ2-7; D is unresolved. The germline gives CDR1 SGHDN, CDR2 FVKESK. This CDR3 contains 12 residues. Between the trimmed V and J ends, which lost 4 bases and 4 bases, there was a span of 8 bases. This chain's CDR3 is CASSRQRYEQYF. The CDR3 DNA reads as TGTGCCAGCAGCCGCCAGAGGTACGAGCAGTACTTC.

This clonotype turned up a few times. The rearrangement uses TRBV24-1 and TRBJ2-1; 13 nucleotides line up with TRBD2. CDR1 KGHDR and CDR2 SFDVKD come from the germline V gene. This CDR3 contains 17 residues. Trimming cost V 3 bases and J 5 bases; bases outside gene matches: 6. The CDR3 DNA is TGTGCCACCAGTGATCCGCAAGGGACTAGCGGGGACAATGAGCAGTTCTTC. This codes for CATSDPQGTSGDNEQFF.

The table lists this clonotype with a few counts. One junction end does not reproduce the germline sequence, and a read error may be involved. The rearrangement uses TRBV7-7 and TRBJ2-7; the match to TRBD2 covers 13 bases. Germline-derived CDR1 and CDR2 are SSHAT and FNYEAQ (reference sequence). The CDR3 is made up of 13 amino acids. The CDR3 region is CASSDPGLAGLVF. CDR3 nucleotide sequence: TGTGCTAGCAGCGATCCGGGACTAGCGGGATTAGTCTTC.

In its sample, this clonotype was seen many times. V and J are TRBV5-1 and TRBJ1-3; D unresolved. Germline V gene lookup returns CDR1 SGHRS and CDR2 YFSETQ. The CDR3 is 15 amino acids. V was pared by 0 bases and J by 2 bases, with 9 bases between. Written as DNA, the CDR3 is TGCGCCAGCAGCTTGGGTTCGGGGACTGGAAACACCATATATTTT. Amino acids: CASSLGSGTGNTIYF.

This clonotype was detected a few times. The junction departs from germline at one end; a sequencing error may be responsible. J is TRBJ2-1 and V is TRBV19; 9 bases fit TRBD2. The CDR3 runs to 14 residues. Germline V lookup: CDR1 LNHDA, CDR2 SQIVND (reference sequence). CDR3 in DNA: TGTGCCAGTAGTGTAGAGCGGGGGGCCAATGAGCAGTTCTTC. Its translation: CASSVERGANEQFF. The full variable domain, completed using reference TRBV19 and TRBJ2-1, is DGGITQSPKYLFRKEGQNVTLSCEQNLNHDAMYWYRQDPGQGLRLIYYSQIVNDFQKGDIAEGYSVSREKKESFPLTVTSAQKNPTAFYLCASSVERGANEQFFGPGTRLTVL.

This clonotype was seen a few times. This chain joins TRBV24-1 and TRBJ1-1; D is undetermined. This CDR3 has 12 amino acids. Germline V gene sequence: CDR1 KGHDR, CDR2 SFDVKD. The V gene lost 3 bases and the J gene lost 8 bases, with 9 bases spanning the gap. The CDR3: CATSDQGREAFF. CDR3 nucleotide sequence: TGTGCCACCAGTGATCAAGGCCGGGAAGCTTTCTTT.